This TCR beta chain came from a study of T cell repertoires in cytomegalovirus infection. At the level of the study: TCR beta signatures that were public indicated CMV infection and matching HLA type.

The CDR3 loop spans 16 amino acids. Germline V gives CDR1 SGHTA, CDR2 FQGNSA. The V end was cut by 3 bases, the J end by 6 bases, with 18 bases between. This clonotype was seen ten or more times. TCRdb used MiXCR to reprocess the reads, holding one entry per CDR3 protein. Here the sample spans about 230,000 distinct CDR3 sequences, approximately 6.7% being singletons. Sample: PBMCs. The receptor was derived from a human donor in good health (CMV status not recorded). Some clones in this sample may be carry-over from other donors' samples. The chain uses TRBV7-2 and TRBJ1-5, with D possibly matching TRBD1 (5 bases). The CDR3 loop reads CASSFSSGTPSQPQHF. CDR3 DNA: TGTGCCAGCAGCTTTTCCTCCGGGACCCCCTCTCAGCCCCAGCATTTT.